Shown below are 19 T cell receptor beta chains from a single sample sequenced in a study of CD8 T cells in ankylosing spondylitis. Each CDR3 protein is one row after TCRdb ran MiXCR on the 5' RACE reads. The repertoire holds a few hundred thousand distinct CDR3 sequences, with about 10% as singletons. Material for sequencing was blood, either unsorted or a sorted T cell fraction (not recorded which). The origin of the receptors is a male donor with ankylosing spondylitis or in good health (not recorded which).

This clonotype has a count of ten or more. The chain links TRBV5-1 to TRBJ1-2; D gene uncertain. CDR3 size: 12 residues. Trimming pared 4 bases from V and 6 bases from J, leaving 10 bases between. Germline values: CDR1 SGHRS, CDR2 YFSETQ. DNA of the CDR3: TGCGCCAGCAGCGCTGGGAGCGATGGCTACACCTTC. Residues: CASSAGSDGYTF.

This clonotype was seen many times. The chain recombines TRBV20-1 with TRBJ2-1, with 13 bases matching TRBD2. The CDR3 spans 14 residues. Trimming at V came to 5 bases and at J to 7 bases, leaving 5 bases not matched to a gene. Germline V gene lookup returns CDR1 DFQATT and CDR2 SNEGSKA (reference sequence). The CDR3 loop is CSALTSGGGNEQFF. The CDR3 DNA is TGCAGTGCTTTAACTAGCGGGGGGGGTAATGAGCAGTTCTTC.

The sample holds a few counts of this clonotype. The CDR3, as DNA: TGCGCCAGCAGCTCCTCAGCGGATTCCTACAATGAGCAGTTCTTC. Its translation: CASSSSADSYNEQFF. V usage is TRBV5-1 and J usage is TRBJ2-1, with a tentative D call TRBD2 (5 bases). V was cut by 3 bases and J by 1 base, with 11 bases left in between. CDR1 and CDR2 from the germline V gene are SGHRS and YFSETQ. This CDR3 contains 15 residues.

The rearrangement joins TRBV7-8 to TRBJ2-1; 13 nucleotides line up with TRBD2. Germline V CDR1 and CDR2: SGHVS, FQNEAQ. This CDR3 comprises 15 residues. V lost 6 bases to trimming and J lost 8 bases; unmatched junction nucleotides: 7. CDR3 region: CASRSGTSGNHEQFF. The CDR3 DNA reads TGTGCCAGCAGGTCCGGGACTAGCGGGAACCATGAGCAGTTCTTC.

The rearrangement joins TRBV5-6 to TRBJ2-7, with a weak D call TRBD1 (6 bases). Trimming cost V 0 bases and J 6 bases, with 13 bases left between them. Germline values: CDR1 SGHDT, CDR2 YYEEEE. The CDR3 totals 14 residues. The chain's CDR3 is CASSLAGRGSEQYF. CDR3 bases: TGTGCCAGCAGCTTGGCGGGCAGGGGAAGCGAGCAGTACTTC.

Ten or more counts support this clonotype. CDR3 sequence: CASSDPRQPRADTQYF. CDR3 sequence (DNA): TGCGCCAGCAGTGATCCGCGACAGCCCCGGGCAGATACGCAGTATTTT. The rearrangement joins TRBV10-2 to TRBJ2-3, with D possibly matching TRBD1 (5 bases). Trimming cost V 3 bases and J 4 bases, with 17 bases left between them. This CDR3 has 16 residues. The germline CDR1 and CDR2 sequences are WSHSY and SAAADI.

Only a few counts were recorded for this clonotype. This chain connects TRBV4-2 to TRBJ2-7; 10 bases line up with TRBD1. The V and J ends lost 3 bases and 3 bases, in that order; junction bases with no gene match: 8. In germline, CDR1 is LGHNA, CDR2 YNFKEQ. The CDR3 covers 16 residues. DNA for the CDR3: TGTGCCAGCAGCCAGGGGGGACAGGGGAGTGTCTACGAGCAGTACTTC. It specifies CASSQGGQGSVYEQYF.

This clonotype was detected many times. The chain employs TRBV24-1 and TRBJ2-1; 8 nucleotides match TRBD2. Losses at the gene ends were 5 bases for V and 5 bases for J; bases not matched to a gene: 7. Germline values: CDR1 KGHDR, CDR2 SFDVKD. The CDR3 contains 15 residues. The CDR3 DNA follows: TGTGCCACCAGTGCACCGGGACTAGGGGACAATGAGCAGTTCTTC. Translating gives CATSAPGLGDNEQFF.

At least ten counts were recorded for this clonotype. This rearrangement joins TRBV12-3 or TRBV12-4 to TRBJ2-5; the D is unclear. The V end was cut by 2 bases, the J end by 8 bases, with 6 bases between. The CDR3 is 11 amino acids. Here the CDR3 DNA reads TGTGCCAGCAGTTTAATGGAAACCCAGTACTTC. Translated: CASSLMETQYF.

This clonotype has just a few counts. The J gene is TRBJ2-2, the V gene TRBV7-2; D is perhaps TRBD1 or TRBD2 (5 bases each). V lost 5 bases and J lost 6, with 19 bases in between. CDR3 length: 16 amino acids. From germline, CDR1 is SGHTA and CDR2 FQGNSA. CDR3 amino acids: CASSPRDGASPGELFF. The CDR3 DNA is TGTGCCAGCAGCCCCCGCGACGGGGCCTCCCCCGGGGAGCTGTTTTTT.

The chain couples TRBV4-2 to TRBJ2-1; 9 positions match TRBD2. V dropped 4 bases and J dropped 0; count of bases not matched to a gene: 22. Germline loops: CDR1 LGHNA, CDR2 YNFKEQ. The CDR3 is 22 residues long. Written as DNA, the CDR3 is TGTGCCAGCAGCCCCACCCTTCCGAGTCTAGCGGGAAACCTGAGCTCCTACAATGAGCAGTTCTTC. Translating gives CASSPTLPSLAGNLSSYNEQFF.

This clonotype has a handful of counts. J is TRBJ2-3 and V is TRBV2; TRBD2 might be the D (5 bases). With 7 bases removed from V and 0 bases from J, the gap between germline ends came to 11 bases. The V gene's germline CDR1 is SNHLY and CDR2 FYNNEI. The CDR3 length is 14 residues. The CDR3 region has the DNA TGTGCCAGCAAAGCGGACCCTAGCACAGATACGCAGTATTTT. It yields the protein CASKADPSTDTQYF.

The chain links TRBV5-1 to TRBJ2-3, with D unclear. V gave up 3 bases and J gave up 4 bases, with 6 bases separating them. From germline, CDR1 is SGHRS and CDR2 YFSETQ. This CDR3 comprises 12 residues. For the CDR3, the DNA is TGCGCCAGCAGCTACTTCGCAGATACGCAGTATTTT. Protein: CASSYFADTQYF.

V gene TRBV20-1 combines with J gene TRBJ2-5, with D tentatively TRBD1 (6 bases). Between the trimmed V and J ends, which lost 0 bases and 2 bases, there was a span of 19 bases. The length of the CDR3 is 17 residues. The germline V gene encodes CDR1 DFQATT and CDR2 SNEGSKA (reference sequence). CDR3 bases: TGCAGTGCTAGAGATCCCAACAGGGCTAATATTCAAGAGACCCAGTACTTC. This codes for CSARDPNRANIQETQYF.

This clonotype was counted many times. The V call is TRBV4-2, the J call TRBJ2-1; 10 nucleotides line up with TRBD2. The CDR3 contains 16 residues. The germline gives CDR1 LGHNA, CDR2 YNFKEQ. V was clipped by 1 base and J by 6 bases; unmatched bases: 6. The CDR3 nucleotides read TGTGCCAGCAGCCAAGTGCTAGCGGGAGAAGGCAATGAGCAGTTCTTC. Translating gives CASSQVLAGEGNEQFF.

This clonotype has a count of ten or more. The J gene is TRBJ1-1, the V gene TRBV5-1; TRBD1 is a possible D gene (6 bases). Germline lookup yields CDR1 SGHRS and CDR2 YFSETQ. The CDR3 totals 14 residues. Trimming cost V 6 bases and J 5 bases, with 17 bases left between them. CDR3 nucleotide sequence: TGCGCCAGCATACGAGACAGGTTTGAGACTGAAGCTTTCTTT. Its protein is CASIRDRFETEAFF. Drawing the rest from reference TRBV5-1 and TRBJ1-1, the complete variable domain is KAGVTQTPRYLIKTRGQQVTLSCSPISGHRSVSWYQQTPGQGLQFLFEYFSETQRNKGNFPGRFSGRQFSNSRSEMNVSTLELGDSALYLCASIRDRFETEAFFGQGTRLTVV.

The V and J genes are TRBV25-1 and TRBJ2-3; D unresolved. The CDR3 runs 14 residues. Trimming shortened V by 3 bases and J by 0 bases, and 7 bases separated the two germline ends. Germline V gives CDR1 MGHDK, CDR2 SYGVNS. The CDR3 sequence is CASSEAASTDTQYF. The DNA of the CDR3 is TGTGCCAGCAGTGAGGCGGCTAGCACAGATACGCAGTATTTT.

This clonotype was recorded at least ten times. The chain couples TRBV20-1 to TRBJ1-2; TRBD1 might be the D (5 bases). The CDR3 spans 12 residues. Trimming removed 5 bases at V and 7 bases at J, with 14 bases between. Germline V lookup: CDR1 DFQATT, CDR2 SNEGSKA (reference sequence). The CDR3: CSAPTQGFGYTF. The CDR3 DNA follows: TGCAGTGCTCCAACTCAGGGTTTTGGCTACACCTTC.

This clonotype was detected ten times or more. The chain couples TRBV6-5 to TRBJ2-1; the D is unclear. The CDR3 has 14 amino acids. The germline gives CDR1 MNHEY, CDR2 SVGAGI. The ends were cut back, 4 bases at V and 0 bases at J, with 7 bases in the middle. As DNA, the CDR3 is TGTGCCAGCAGTTTTCACAGCTCCTACAATGAGCAGTTCTTC. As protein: CASSFHSSYNEQFF.